This TCR beta chain was documented in a study of CD8 T cells in ankylosing spondylitis. One entry per CDR3 protein results from TCRdb running MiXCR on the 5' RACE reads. Here the sample spans fewer than 250,000 distinct CDR3 sequences, around a quarter being singletons. This clonotype appeared a few times. This CDR3 has 16 amino acids. Germline V lookup: CDR1 SGHRS, CDR2 YFSETQ. Trimming shortened V by 4 bases and J by 7 bases, and 18 bases separated the two germline ends. This receptor was obtained from a male donor with ankylosing spondylitis or in good health (not recorded which). This chain links TRBV5-1 with TRBJ2-6, with a weak D call TRBD1 (6 bases). The material sequenced was blood, either unsorted or a sorted T cell fraction (not recorded which). The CDR3 DNA is TGCGCCAGCAGCACACCGTCACAGGGCTCCGCCAACGTCCTGACTTTC. This sequence encodes CASSTPSQGSANVLTF.